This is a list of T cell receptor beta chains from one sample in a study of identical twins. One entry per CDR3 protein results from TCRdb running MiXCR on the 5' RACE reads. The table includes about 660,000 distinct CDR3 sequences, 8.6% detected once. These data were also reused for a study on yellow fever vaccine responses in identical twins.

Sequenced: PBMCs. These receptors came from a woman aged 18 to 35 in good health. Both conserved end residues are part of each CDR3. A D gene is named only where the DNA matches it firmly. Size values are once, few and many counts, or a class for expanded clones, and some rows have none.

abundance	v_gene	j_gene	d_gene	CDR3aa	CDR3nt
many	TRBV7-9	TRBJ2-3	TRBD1	CASSLGQGATDTQYF	TGTGCCAGCAGCTTGGGACAGGGGGCCACAGATACGCAGTATTTT
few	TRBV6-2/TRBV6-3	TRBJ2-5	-	CASSSRTVAETQYF	TGTGCCAGCAGTTCCAGGACTGTAGCGGAGACCCAGTACTTC
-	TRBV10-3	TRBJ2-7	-	CAISPVDSYEQYF	TGTGCCATCAGCCCGGTAGATTCCTACGAGCAGTACTTC
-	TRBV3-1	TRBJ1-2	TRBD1	CASSQVTGGARIYGYTF	TGTGCCAGCTCCCAAGTCACAGGGGGGGCGAGGATCTATGGCTACACCTTC
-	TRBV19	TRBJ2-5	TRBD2	CASSIAGGVTQYF	TGTGCCAGTAGTATAGCGGGAGGTGTGACCCAGTACTTC
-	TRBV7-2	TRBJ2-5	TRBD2	CASSLARAGGTQYF	TGTGCCAGCAGCTTAGCACGAGCGGGGGGGACCCAGTACTTC
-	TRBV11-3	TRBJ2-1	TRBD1	CASSWGQGMDEQFF	TGTGCCAGCAGCTGGGGACAGGGAATGGATGAGCAGTTCTTC
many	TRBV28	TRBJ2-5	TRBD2	CASTYLRQGGVETQYF	TGTGCCAGCACCTACCTCCGGCAGGGAGGGGTAGAGACCCAGTACTTC
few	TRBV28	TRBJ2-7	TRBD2	CASSFLTSGYEQYF	TGTGCCAGCAGTTTTTTAACTAGCGGTTACGAGCAGTACTTC
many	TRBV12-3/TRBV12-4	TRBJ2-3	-	CATLLTDTQYF	TGTGCCACCCTGCTCACAGATACGCAGTATTTT
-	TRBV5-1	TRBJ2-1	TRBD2	CASSLSLAGNEQFF	TGCGCCAGCAGCTTGTCCTTAGCGGGCAATGAGCAGTTCTTC
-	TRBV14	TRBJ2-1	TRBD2	CASSGVYGTSGELEQFF	TGTGCCAGCAGTGGGGTTTACGGGACTAGCGGGGAGCTTGAGCAGTTCTTC
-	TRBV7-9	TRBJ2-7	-	CASSLVGSWEQYF	TGTGCCAGCAGCTTAGTGGGATCCTGGGAGCAGTACTTC
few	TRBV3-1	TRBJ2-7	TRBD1	CASSPGQGLGYEQYF	TGTGCCAGCAGTCCTGGACAGGGCCTTGGGTACGAGCAGTACTTC
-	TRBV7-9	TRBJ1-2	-	CASSPPGEVYYGYTF	TGTGCCAGCAGCCCCCCAGGGGAAGTGTATTATGGCTACACCTTC
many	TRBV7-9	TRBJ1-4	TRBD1	CASSLETGQNEKLFF	TGTGCCAGCAGCCTTGAGACGGGACAGAATGAAAAACTGTTTTTT
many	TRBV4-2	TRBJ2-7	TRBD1	CASSQDGGTGSYEQYF	TGTGCCAGCAGCCAAGATGGGGGGACAGGGTCTTACGAGCAGTACTTC
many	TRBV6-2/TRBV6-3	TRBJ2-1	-	CASSSLRDTLNEQFF	TGTGCCAGCAGTTCTCTCCGGGACACCCTCAATGAGCAGTTCTTC
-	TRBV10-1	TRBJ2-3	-	CASSEGYADTQYF	TGCGCCAGCAGTGAGGGGTACGCAGATACGCAGTATTTT
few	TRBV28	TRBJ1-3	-	CASSQDTSSGNTIYF	TGTGCCAGCAGCCAGGACACGAGCTCTGGAAACACCATATATTTT
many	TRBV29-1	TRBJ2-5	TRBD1	CSVPDRGLETQYF	TGCAGCGTCCCGGACAGGGGGCTAGAGACCCAGTACTTC
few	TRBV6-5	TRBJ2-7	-	CASSYGSGGGPNEQYF	TGTGCCAGCAGTTACGGATCAGGGGGGGGCCCCAACGAGCAGTACTTC
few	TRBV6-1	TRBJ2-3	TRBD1	CASSRGQGASTDTQYF	TGTGCCAGCAGCAGGGGACAGGGGGCCAGCACAGATACGCAGTATTTT
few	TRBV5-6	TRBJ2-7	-	CASSLEPQHPGSYEQYF	TGTGCCAGCAGCTTGGAACCCCAGCACCCGGGCTCCTACGAGCAGTACTTC
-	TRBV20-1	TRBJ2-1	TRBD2	CSAERTSGRYEQFF	TGCAGTGCCGAAAGGACTAGCGGGAGATATGAGCAGTTCTTC
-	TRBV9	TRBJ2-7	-	CASSVQAFSSYEQYF	TGTGCCAGCAGCGTACAGGCCTTCAGCTCCTACGAGCAGTACTTC
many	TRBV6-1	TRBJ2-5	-	CASRSGARETQYF	TGTGCCTCTCGTTCCGGGGCCAGGGAGACCCAGTACTTC
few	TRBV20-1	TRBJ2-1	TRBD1	CSAKGTASYNEQFF	TGCAGTGCTAAGGGGACAGCCTCCTACAATGAGCAGTTCTTC
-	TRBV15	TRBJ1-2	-	CATSREASHGYGYTF	TGTGCCACCAGCAGAGAGGCCAGCCACGGGTATGGCTACACCTTC
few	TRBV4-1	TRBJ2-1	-	CASSVQGSVEQFF	TGCGCCAGCAGCGTCCAGGGGTCGGTGGAGCAGTTCTTC
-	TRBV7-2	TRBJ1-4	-	CASQGGPNEKLFF	TGTGCTAGTCAAGGGGGTCCTAATGAAAAACTGTTTTTT
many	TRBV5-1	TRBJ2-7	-	CASSTLNNYEQYF	TGCGCCAGCAGCACCTTGAACAACTACGAGCAGTACTTC
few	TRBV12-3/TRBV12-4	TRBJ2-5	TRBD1	CASRKDRELETQYF	TGTGCCAGCAGGAAGGACAGGGAGCTCGAGACCCAGTACTTC
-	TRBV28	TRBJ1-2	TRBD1	CASSLTGQGAGYTF	TGTGCCAGCAGTTTAACCGGACAGGGGGCTGGCTACACCTTC
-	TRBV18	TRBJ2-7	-	CASSPGQSSSYEQYF	TGTGCCAGCTCACCCGGACAGAGCAGCTCCTACGAGCAGTACTTC
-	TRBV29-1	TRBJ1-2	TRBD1	CSVEKDRYYGYTF	TGCAGCGTGGAAAAGGACAGGTACTATGGCTACACCTTC
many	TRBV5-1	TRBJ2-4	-	CASSLEGNIQYF	TGCGCCAGCAGCTTGGAAGGGAACATTCAGTACTTC
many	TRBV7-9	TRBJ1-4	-	CASSSQGGATNEKLFF	TGTGCCAGCAGCTCACAGGGTGGGGCAACTAATGAAAAACTGTTTTTT
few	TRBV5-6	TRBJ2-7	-	CASSFASTYEQYF	TGTGCCAGCAGCTTTGCTAGCACCTACGAGCAGTACTTC
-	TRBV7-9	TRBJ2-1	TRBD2	CASSLVMGEGGEQFF	TGTGCCAGCAGCTTAGTTATGGGGGAGGGCGGTGAGCAGTTCTTC
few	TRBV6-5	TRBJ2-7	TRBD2	CASSYSSSGRYEQYF	TGTGCCAGCAGTTACTCCTCTAGCGGGAGATACGAGCAGTACTTC
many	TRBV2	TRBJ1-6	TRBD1	CASRDRANSPLHF	TGTGCCAGTAGGGACAGGGCTAATTCACCCCTCCACTTT